Here is one TCR beta chain with its context. Measured with immunoSEQ multiplex PCR; TCRdb has only the in-frame clones, and not every one. The table lists around 250,000 clones, approximately 90% of them singletons. This specimen belongs to a study of blood T cell repertoires in COVID-19. Between the trimmed V and J ends, which lost 10 bases and 2 bases, there was a span of 14 bases. Germline-derived CDR1 and CDR2 are LNHDA and SQIVND (reference sequence). The CDR3 loop spans 14 amino acids. Participants reported their clinical history, and cohort assignment relied on those reports. The sequenced sample was PBMCs or T cells enriched from blood (not recorded which). The clonotype comes from a man aged 50 to 59 who had been exposed to COVID-19. The V call is TRBV19, the J call TRBJ2-2, with D possibly being TRBD2 (5 bases). This CDR3 is CATLAGLNTGELFF. CDR3 DNA: TGTGCCACCCTGGCGGGTTTAAACACCGGGGAGCTGTTTTTT.